These 5 T cell receptor beta chains originate from one sample sequenced in a study of cytomegalovirus exposure and HLA in healthy donors. TCRdb keeps only in-frame clones here, not all; method: immunoSEQ multiplex PCR. Of under 200,000 clones in the sample, roughly 89% were seen once. Sequenced material: PBMCs. The receptors shown here come from a woman younger than 35 in good health and CMV-seropositive.

The chain has TRBV28 and TRBJ2-7, with 7 bases lining up with TRBD1. J gave up 0 bases and V 7 bases, and 3 bases lay outside the gene matches. The CDR3 extends over 13 amino acids. Germline-derived CDR1 and CDR2 are MDHEN and SYDVKM. The CDR3 loop is CASTRTGSYEQYF. CDR3 nucleotide sequence: TGTGCCAGCACTAGGACAGGCTCCTACGAGCAGTACTTC.

V and J are TRBV6-5 and TRBJ2-7, with 9 nucleotides matching TRBD1. CDR1 and CDR2 (germline): MNHEY, SVGAGI. With V trimmed by 6 bases and J by 2 bases, 8 bases remained unmatched. The CDR3 has 15 amino acids. CDR3 residues: CASRPPGTGTYEQYF. For the CDR3, the DNA is TGTGCCAGCAGACCCCCAGGGACAGGGACCTACGAGCAGTACTTC.

The chain joins TRBV7-2 to TRBJ1-2; TRBD1 agrees at 10 bases. V trimming: 5 bases; J trimming: 4 bases; junction bases outside the gene matches: 7. The CDR3 loop spans 15 amino acids. CDR1 is SGHTA, CDR2 FQGNSA, per germline. Here the CDR3 DNA reads TGTGCCAGCAGCGCCCGACAGGGGGCGGTCTATGGCTACACCTTC. This codes for CASSARQGAVYGYTF.

The CDR3 coding sequence is TGTGCCAGCAGCCTAATTAGCGGGAGTATGTTCTTC. Encoded protein: CASSLISGSMFF. This rearrangement joins TRBV7-2 to TRBJ2-1; the match to TRBD2 covers 9 bases. CDR1 is SGHTA, CDR2 FQGNSA, per germline. Germline trimming cut 5 bases from V and 15 bases from J; bases unmatched to any gene: 8. The CDR3 length is 12 residues.

This sequence joins TRBV4-2 and TRBJ2-7; 11 nucleotides line up with TRBD1. The V gene's germline CDR1 is LGHNA and CDR2 YNFKEQ. Trimming cost V 0 bases and J 3 bases; bases outside gene matches: 13. This CDR3 is 19 amino acids long. The CDR3 reads CASSQDPGQGAPLDYEQYF. CDR3 DNA: TGTGCCAGCAGCCAAGACCCTGGACAGGGGGCACCCCTTGACTACGAGCAGTACTTC.